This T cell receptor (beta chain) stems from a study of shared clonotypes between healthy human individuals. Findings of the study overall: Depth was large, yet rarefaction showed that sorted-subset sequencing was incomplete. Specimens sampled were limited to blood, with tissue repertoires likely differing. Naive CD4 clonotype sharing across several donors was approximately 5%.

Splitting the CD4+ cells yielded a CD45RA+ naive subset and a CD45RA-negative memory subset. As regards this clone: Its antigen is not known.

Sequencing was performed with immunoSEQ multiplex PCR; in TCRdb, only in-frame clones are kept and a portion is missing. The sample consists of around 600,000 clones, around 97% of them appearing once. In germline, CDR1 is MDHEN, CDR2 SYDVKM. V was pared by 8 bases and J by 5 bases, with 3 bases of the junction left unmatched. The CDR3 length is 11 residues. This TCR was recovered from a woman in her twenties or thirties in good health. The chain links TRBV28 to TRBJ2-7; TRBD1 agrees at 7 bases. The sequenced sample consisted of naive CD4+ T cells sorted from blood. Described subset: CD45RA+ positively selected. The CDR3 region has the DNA TGTGCCAGCCACAGGGGCCACGAGCAGTACTTC. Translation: CASHRGHEQYF.